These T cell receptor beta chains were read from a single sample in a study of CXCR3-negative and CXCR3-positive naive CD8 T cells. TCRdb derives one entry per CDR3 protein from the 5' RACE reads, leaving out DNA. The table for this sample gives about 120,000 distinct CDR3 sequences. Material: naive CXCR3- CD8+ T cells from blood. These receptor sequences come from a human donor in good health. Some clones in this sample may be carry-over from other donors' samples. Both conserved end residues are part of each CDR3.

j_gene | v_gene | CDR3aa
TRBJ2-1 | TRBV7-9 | CASSLAGRANSYNEQFF
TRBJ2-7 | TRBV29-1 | CSVENGAAYEKYF
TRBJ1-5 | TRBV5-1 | CASSFDGSRNQPQHF
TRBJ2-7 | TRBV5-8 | CAGSFGGQGRQQYF
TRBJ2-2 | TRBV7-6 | CASSLGQGAITGELFF
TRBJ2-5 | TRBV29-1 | CSVEMENQETQYF
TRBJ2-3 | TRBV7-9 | CASSPLELAGDTQYF
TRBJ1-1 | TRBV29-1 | CSGFGLGGAFF
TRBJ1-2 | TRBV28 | CASIRGQSYGYTF
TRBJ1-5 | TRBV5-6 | CASSRTDLNQPQHF
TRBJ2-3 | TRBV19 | CASSISGSPDTQYF
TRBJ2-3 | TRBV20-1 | CSARDRVYSIGGVDTQYF
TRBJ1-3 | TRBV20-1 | CSARGTGTGNTIYF
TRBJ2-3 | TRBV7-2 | CASSLRRFTDTQYF
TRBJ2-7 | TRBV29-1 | CSVDPSGDYEQYF
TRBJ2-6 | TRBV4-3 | CASSQDRVGANVLTF
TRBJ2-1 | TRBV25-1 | CASSDPDTANEQFF
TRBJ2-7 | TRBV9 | CASSVDLTSYEQYF
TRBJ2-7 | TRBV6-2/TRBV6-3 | CASSLGLAGVPSYEQYF
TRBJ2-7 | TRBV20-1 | CSARQGSSYEQYF
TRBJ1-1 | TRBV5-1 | CASSLETMNTEAFF
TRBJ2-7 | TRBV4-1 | CASSQGRGRDYEQYF
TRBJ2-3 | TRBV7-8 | CASSLGAGGGTDTQYF
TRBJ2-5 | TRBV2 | CASSPRLAGGPRETQYF
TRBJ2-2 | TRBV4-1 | CASSQDPQGDTGELFF
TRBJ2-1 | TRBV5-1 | CASSYGTGGHEQFF
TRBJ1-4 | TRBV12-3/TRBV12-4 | CASSPGQRINKKLFF
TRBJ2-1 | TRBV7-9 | CASSLGGLYNEQFF
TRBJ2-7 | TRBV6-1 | CASSEATDYEQYF
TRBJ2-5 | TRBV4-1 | CASSRISSVQETQYF
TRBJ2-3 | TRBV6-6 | CAGRGGSYRDQDTQYF
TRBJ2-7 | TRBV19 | CASSFTGTHEQYF
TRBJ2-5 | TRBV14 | CASRGQGYETQYF
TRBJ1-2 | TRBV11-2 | CASSLATNYGYTF
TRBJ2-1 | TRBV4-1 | CASSPTSGSYNEQFF
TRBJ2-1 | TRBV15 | CATSAAGSYNEQFF
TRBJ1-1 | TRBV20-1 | CSARGLAAEAFF
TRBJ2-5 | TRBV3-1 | CASSSDGRIQETQYF
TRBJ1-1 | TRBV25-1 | CASSEYRSGTRTEAFF
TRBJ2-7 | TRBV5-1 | CASSPERGGPGEQYF
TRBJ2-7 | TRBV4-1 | CASSQDREPGYEQYF
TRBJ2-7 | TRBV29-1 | CSGKTGSYEQYF
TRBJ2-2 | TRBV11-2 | CAAPGAATGELFF
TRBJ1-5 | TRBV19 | CASSQPPTRVGQPQHF
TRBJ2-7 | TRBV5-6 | CASSLVPASAAEQYF
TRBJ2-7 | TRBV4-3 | CASSQGGGAYEQYF
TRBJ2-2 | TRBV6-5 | CASSYNPGLSGGVTGELFF
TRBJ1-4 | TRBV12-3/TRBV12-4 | CASSSAQSPCPFF
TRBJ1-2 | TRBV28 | CASSTGQERPNYGYTF
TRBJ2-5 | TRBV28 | CASSWGTTNWAAQYF
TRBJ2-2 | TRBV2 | CASRTDSDNTGELFF
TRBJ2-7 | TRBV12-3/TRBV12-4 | CASSYSRDRGYEQYF
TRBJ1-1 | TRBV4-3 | CASSQGMNRREVGTEAFF
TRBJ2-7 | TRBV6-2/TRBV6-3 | CASNDGGQWDEQYF
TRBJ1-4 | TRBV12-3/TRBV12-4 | CASSRGRNEKLFF
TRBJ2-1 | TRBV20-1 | CSALELASYNEQFF
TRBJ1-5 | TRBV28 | CASSLLPRDSNQPQHF
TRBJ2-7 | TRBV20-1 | CSARDRAGPSYEQYF